This T cell receptor beta chain was retrieved from a study of blood T cell repertoires in COVID-19. Germline lookup yields CDR1 MDHEN and CDR2 SYDVKM. Trimming removed 4 bases from V and 2 bases from J, with 15 bases in between. CDR3 length: 16 amino acids. This clone appeared a few times. Only in-frame clones appear in the TCRdb table, and some are missing; sequencing was by immunoSEQ multiplex PCR. The sample gives about 210,000 clones, about 80% of which show up once; roughly 2.7% is in the top ten. The sequencing input was peripheral blood. The sequence was obtained from a woman in her 40s with active or convalescent COVID-19. The rearrangement joins TRBV28 to TRBJ1-5; TRBD1 might be the D (6 bases). The CDR3 spells CASSSHRVAGNQPQHF. DNA of the CDR3: TGTGCCAGCAGTTCGCACAGGGTAGCCGGCAATCAGCCCCAGCATTTT. The full variable domain, in which reference TRBV28 and TRBJ1-5 provide the parts outside the CDR3, is DVKVTQSSRYLVKRTGEKVFLECVQDMDHENMFWYRQDPGLGLRLIYFSYDVKMKEKGDIPEGYSVSREKKERFSLILESASTNQTSMYLCASSSHRVAGNQPQHFGDGTRLSIL.